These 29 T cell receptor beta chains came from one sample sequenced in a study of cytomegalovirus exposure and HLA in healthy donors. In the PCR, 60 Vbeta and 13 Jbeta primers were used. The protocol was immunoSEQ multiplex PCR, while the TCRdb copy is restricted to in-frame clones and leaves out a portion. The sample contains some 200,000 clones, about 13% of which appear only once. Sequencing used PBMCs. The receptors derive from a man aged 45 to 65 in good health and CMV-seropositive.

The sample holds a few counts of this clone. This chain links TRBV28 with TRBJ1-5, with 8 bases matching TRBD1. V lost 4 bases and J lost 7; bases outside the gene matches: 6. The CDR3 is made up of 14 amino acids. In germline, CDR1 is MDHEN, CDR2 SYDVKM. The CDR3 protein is CASSSRTGNQPQHF. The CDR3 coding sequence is TGTGCCAGCAGTTCAAGGACAGGGAACCAGCCCCAGCATTTT.

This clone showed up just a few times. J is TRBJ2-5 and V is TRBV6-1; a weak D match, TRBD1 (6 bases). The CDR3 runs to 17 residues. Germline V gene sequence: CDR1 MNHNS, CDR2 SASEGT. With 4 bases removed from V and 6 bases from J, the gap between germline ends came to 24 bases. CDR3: CASSGLETGRGLKTQYF. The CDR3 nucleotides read TGTGCCAGCAGTGGGCTCGAGACAGGAAGGGGTTTAAAGACCCAGTACTTC.

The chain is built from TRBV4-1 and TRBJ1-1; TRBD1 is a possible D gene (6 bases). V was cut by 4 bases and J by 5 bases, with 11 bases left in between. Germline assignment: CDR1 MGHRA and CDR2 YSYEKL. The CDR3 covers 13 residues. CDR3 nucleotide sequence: TGCGCCAGCAGCCTACAGGGACGTACTGAAGCTTTCTTT. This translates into CASSLQGRTEAFF.

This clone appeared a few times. The chain's CDR3 is CASSLGSGVTEAFF. The CDR3 DNA reads TGTGCCAGCAGCTTAGGGTCAGGCGTCACTGAAGCTTTCTTT. The chain uses TRBV7-9 and TRBJ1-1; no clear D gene. This CDR3 region has 14 residues. CDR1 is SEHNR, CDR2 FQNEAQ, per germline (reference sequence). The ends were cut back, 1 base at V and 4 bases at J, with 10 bases in the middle.

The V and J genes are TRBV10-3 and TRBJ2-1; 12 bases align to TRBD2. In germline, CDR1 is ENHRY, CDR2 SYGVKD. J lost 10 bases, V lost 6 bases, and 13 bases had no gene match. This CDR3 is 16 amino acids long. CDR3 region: CAISEPGTSGFGEQFF. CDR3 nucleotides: TGTGCCATCAGCGAGCCCGGGACTAGCGGGTTCGGAGAGCAGTTCTTC.

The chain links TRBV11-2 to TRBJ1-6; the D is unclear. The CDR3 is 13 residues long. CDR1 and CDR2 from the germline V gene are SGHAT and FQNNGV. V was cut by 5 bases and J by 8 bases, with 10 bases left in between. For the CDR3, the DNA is TGTGCCAGCAGCCACAGAGATTATTCACCCCTCCACTTT. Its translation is CASSHRDYSPLHF.

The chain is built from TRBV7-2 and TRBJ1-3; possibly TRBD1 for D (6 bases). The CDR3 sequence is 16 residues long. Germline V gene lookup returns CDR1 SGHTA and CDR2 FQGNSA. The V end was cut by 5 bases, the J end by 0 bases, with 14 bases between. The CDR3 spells CASSKQGPTSGNTIYF. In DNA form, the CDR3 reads TGTGCCAGCAGCAAACAGGGACCGACCTCTGGAAACACCATATATTTT.

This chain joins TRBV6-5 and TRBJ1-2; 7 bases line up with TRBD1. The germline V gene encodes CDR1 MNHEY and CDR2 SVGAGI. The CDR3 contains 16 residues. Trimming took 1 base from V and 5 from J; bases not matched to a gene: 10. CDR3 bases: TGTGCCAGCAGTTACTTTCGAACAGGGGAGGAGTATGGCTACACCTTC. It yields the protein CASSYFRTGEEYGYTF.

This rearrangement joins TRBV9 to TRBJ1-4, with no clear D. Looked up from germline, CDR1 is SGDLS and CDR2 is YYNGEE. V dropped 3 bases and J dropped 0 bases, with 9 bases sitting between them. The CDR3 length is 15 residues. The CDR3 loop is CASSAGLATNEKLFF. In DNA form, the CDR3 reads TGTGCCAGCAGCGCCGGACTTGCAACTAATGAAAAACTGTTTTTT.

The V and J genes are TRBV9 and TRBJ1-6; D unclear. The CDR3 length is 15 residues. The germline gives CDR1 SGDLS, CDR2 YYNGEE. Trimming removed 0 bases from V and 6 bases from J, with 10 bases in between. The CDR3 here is CASSVESSSNSPLHF. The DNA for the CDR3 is TGTGCCAGCAGCGTAGAGTCGTCGAGTAATTCACCCCTCCACTTT.

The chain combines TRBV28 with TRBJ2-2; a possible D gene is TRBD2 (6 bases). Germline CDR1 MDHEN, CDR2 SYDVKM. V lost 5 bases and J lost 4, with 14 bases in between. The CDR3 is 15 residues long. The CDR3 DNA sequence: TGTGCCAGCAGTCGAGCCGGGAGTAGCACCGGGGAGCTGTTTTTT. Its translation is CASSRAGSSTGELFF.

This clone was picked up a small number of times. The CDR3 protein is CAWSLAGDRETQYF. The CDR3 region has the DNA TGTGCCTGGTCCCTAGCGGGGGACAGGGAGACCCAGTACTTC. The V and J genes are TRBV30 and TRBJ2-5; 10 bases align to TRBD2. The trim removed 5 bases at V and 5 bases at J, leaving 8 bases unmatched. CDR1 is GTSNPN, CDR2 SVGIG, per germline (reference sequence). The length of the CDR3 is 14 residues.

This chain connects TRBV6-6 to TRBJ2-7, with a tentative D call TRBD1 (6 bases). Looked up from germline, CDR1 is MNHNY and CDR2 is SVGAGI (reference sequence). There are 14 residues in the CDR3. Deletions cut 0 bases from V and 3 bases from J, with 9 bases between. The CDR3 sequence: CASSYSTGNYEQYF. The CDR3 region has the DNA TGTGCCAGCAGTTACTCTACAGGGAACTACGAGCAGTACTTC.

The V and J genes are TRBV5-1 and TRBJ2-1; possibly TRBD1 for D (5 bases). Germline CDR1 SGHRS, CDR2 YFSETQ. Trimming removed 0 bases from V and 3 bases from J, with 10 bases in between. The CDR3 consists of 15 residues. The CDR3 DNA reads TGCGCCAGCAGCTTGGGACAGAGCTACTACAATGAGCAGTTCTTC. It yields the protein CASSLGQSYYNEQFF.

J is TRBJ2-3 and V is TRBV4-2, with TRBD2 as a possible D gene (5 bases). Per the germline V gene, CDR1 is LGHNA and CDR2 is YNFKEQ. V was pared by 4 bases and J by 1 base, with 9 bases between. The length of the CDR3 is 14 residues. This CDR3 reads CASSLSAGTDTQYF. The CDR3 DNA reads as TGTGCCAGCAGCCTCTCAGCGGGCACAGATACGCAGTATTTT.

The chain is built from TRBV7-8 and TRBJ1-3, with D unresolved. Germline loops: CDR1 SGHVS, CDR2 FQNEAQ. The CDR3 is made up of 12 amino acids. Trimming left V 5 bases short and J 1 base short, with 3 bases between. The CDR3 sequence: CASSLSGNTIYF. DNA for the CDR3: TGTGCCAGCAGCCTTTCTGGAAACACCATATATTTT.

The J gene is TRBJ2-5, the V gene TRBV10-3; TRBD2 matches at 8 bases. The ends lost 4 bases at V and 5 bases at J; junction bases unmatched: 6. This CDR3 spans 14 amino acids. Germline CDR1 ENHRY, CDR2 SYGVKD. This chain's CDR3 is CAISAGGADETQYF. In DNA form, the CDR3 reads TGTGCCATCAGTGCCGGGGGGGCCGATGAGACCCAGTACTTC.

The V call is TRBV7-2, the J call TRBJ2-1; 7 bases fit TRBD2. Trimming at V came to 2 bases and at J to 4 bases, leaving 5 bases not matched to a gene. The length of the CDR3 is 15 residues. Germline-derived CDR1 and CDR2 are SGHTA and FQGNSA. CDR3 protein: CASSLRGERYNEQFF. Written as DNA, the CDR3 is TGTGCCAGCAGCTTACGGGGGGAGAGATACAATGAGCAGTTCTTC.

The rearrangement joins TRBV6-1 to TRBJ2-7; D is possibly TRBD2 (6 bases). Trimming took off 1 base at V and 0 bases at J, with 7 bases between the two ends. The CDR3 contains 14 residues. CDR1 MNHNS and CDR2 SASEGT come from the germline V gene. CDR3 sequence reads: CASSEGGVSYEQYV. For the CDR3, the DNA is TGTGCCAGCAGTGAAGGGGGGGTCTCCTACGAGCAGTACGTC.

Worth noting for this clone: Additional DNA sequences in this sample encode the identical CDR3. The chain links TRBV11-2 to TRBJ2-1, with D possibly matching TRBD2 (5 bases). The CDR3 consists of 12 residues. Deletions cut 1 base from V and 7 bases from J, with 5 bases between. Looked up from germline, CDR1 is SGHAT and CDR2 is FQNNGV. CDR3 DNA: TGTGCCAGCAGCTTAGCGGGGAATGAGCAGTTCTTC. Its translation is CASSLAGNEQFF.

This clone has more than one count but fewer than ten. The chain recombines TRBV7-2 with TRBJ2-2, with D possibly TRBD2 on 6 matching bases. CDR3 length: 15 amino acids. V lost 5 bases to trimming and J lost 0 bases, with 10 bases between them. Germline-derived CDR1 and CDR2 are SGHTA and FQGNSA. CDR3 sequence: CASSPRLANTGELFF. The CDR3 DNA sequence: TGTGCCAGCAGCCCCAGACTAGCGAACACCGGGGAGCTGTTTTTT.

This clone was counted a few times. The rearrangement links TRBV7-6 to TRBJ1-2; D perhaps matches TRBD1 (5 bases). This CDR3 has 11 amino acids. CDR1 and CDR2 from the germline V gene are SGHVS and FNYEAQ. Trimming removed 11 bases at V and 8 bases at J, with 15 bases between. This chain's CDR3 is CAGTSGWGYTF. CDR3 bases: TGTGCCGGCACCTCAGGGTGGGGCTACACCTTC.

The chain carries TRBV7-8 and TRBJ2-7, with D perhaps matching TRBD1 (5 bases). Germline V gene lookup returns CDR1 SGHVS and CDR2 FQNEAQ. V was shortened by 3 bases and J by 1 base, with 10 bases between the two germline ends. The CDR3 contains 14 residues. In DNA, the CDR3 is TGTGCCAGCAGCTTTAGGGGTCAGTCCTACGAGCAGTACGTC. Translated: CASSFRGQSYEQYV.

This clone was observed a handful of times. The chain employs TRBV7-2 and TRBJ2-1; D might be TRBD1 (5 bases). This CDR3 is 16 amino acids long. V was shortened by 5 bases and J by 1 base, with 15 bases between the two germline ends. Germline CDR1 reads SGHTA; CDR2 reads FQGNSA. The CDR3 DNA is TGTGCCAGCAGCCGACAGTTCGACTTGTCCTACAATGAGCAGTTCTTC. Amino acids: CASSRQFDLSYNEQFF.

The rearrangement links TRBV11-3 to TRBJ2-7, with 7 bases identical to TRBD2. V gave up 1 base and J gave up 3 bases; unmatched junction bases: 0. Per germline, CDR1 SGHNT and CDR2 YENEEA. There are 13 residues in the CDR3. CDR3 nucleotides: TGTGCCAGCAGCTTAGGGGGGGGCTACGAGCAGTACTTC. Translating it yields CASSLGGGYEQYF.

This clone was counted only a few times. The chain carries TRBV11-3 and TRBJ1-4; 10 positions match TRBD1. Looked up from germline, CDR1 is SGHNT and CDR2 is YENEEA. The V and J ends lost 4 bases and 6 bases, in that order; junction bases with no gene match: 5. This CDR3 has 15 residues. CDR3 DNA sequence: TGTGCCAGCAGCTCGGGGACAGGGGCTGATGAAAAACTGTTTTTT. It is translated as CASSSGTGADEKLFF.

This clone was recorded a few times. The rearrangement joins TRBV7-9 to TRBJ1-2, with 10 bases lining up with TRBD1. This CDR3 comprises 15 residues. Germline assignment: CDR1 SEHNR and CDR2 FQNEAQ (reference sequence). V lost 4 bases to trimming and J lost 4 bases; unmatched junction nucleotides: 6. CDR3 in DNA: TGTGCCAGCAGCTCCGGGACAGGGGCCTTCTATGGCTACACCTTC. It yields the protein CASSSGTGAFYGYTF.

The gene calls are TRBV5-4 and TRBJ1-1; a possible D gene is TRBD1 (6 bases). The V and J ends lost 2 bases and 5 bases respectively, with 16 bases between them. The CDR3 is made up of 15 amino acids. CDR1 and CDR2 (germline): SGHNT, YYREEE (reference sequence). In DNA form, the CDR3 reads TGTGCCAGCAGCTTCGGGGGGGCCCTGCGGACTGAAGCTTTCTTT. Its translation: CASSFGGALRTEAFF.

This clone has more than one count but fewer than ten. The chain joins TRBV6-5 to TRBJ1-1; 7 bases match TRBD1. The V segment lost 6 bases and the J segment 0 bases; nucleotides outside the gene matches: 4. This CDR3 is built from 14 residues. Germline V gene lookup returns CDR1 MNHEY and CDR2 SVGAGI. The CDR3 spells CASRSQGLNTEAFF. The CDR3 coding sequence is TGTGCCAGCAGGTCACAGGGGCTGAACACTGAAGCTTTCTTT.